The clone carrying this TCR beta chain has ten or more counts. This sample was included in a study of identical twins. Looked up from germline, CDR1 is MDHEN and CDR2 is SYDVKM. Trimming cost V 4 bases and J 5 bases; bases outside gene matches: 6. This CDR3 comprises 16 residues. TCRdb re-derived calls from the 5' RACE reads in MiXCR, one entry per CDR3 protein. The table has a few hundred thousand distinct CDR3 sequences, 10% to 15% seen once. The same sample was also used in a study of yellow fever vaccine responses in identical twins.

This sequence was found in a young woman in good health. This sequence joins TRBV28 and TRBJ2-5; 14 positions agree with TRBD2. What was sequenced was memory (CD45RO+) T cells sorted from blood. CDR3 sequence (DNA): TGTGCCAGCAGTTCCCTCGGACTAGCGGGAGGTGAGACCCAGTACTTC. It is translated as CASSSLGLAGGETQYF.